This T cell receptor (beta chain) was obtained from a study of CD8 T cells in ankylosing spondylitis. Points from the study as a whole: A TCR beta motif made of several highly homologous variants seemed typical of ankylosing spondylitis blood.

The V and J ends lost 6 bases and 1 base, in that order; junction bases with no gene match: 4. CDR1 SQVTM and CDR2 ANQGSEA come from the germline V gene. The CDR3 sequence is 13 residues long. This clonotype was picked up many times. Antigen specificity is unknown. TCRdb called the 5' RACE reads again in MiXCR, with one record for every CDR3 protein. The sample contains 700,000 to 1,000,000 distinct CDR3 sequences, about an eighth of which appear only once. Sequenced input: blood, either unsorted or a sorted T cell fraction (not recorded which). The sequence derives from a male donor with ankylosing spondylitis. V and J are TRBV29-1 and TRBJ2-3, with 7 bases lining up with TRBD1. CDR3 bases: TGCAGCGTCCTCGACAGGGGCACAGATACGCAGTATTTT. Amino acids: CSVLDRGTDTQYF.